This T cell receptor beta chain was captured by sequencing in a study of regulatory T cells in long-lasting Graves disease. Findings and caveats of the study: Gene preferences differed: TRBV28, TRBJ1-2, TRBJ2-5 in persistent cases. New patients shared fewer public clonotypes (about 1,000) than persistent patients did (approximately 3,000).

Turning to this clonotype: Its antigen is unknown.

Time point in this sample: persistent/refractory GD, antithyroid drugs over 5 years with positive TRAb. From PBMCs, RNA was extracted and then used to make the TCR library. Construction of the TCR beta libraries employed iRepertoire HTBI primers in conjunction with Arm-PCR of CDR3 regions. Using its own MiXCR run on the multiplex PCR reads, TCRdb lists one record per CDR3 protein. The sample includes under 450,000 distinct CDR3 sequences, approximately 23% seen only once; the top ten take 28%. This CDR3 is 15 amino acids long. In germline, CDR1 is LNHDA, CDR2 SQIVND (reference sequence). After removal of 2 bases from V and 11 bases from J, the junction contained 12 bases not matched to a gene.

This sample comprised peripheral blood mononuclear cells (PBMCs), obtained when the disease was refractory, from a patient treated with antithyroid drugs. The receptor's source is a woman aged 40 to 49 with Graves disease. This chain links TRBV19 with TRBJ1-5; TRBD1 aligns across 7 bases. CDR3 sequence reads: CASSIQRQGGRAQHF. The CDR3 DNA reads as TGTGCCAGTAGTATACAAAGACAGGGTGGTAGGGCCCAGCATTTT.